Described below is a single T cell receptor beta chain sequence and its context. Compared with germline, one end of the junction differs, possibly owing to a read error. TCRdb ran MiXCR on the PCR reads and lists one entry per CDR3 protein. The sample lists about 5,500 distinct CDR3 sequences, over 40% occurring once. The CDR3 has 11 residues. The germline CDR1 and CDR2 sequences are MNHNS and SASEGT. Donors had localized lung adenocarcinoma, a non-small cell lung cancer. These data originate in a study of CD4 and CD8 cells across lung adenocarcinoma regions. The chain links TRBV6-1 to TRBJ2-1; maybe TRBD1 (6 bases). The better agreement between TRBJ2-6 and the DNA end casts doubt on the J call. The clonotype comes from a male donor with lung adenocarcinoma. The CD4 and CD8 labels of this study may be unreliable. Sequenced: CD8+ T cells from the margin of a lung tumor. CDR3 amino acids: CASMGHNILTF. The CDR3 DNA sequence: TGTGCCAGCATGGGACACAACATCCTGACTTTC.